Listed here are 28 T cell receptor beta chains from one sample, sequenced in a study of persistence of HIV-infected CD4 T cells. Overlapping HIV-1 Gag 15-mer peptides at approximately 1 ug per peptide per mL were used. Memory cells lacking CD40L and CD69 with high CD45RO were sorted. For these receptors, no antigen is known. This was the immunoSEQ version 4 assay in survey mode. The method was immunoSEQ multiplex PCR; TCRdb's version includes in-frame clones alone and lacks a portion of them. The sample records tens of thousands of clones, roughly 74% being singletons. Sequenced here: CD4+ T cells sorted from PBMCs after roughly 18-hour stimulation, sampled from a patient who received antiretroviral therapy. The receptors were gathered from an adult man with HIV who was CMV-seropositive.

The chain has TRBV5-1 and TRBJ2-3; a possible D gene is TRBD2 (7 bases). The V gene lost 6 bases and the J gene lost 3 bases, with 17 bases spanning the gap. The CDR3 runs to 15 residues. CDR1 is SGHRS and CDR2 is YFSETQ in the germline V gene. In DNA, the CDR3 is TGCGCCAGCACTCAGGGAGGGGGAAGAACAGATACGCAGTATTTT. Protein sequence: CASTQGGGRTDTQYF.

The chain combines TRBV30 with TRBJ1-2; D is undetermined. Germline V gives CDR1 GTSNPN, CDR2 SVGIG (reference sequence). The CDR3 spans 13 residues. Trimming shortened V by 3 bases and J by 4 bases, and 12 bases separated the two germline ends. CDR3 in amino acids: CAWSGGYGYGYTF. DNA of the CDR3: TGTGCCTGGAGCGGCGGCTACGGCTATGGCTACACCTTC.

J is TRBJ1-1 and V is TRBV21-1. TRBV21-1 is termed a pseudogene. This CDR3 spans 15 amino acids. The CDR3 sequence is CASSKFRVPNTEAFF. CDR3 in DNA: TGTGCCAGCAGCAAGTTTCGGGTACCAAACACTGAAGCTTTCTTT.

The J gene is TRBJ1-2, the V gene TRBV6-1, with D unresolved. Trimming took 2 bases from V and 4 from J, leaving 17 bases between them. CDR1 and CDR2 (germline): MNHNS, SASEGT. The CDR3 runs 16 residues. Here the CDR3 reads CASSESESRKTYGYTF. The CDR3 nucleotides read TGTGCCAGCAGTGAATCGGAGAGCAGGAAGACCTATGGCTACACCTTC.

The chain is built from TRBV30 and TRBJ1-1; D might be TRBD1 (6 bases). V was clipped by 3 bases and J by 0 bases, with 8 bases between them. The CDR3 consists of 13 residues. The germline gives CDR1 GTSNPN, CDR2 SVGIG (reference sequence). The CDR3 region is CAWRDSLNTEAFF. Here the CDR3 DNA reads TGTGCCTGGAGGGACAGCCTGAACACTGAAGCTTTCTTT. Full variable domain (missing parts from reference TRBV30 and TRBJ1-1): SQTIHQWPATLVQPVGSPLSLECTVEGTSNPNLYWYRQAAGRGLQLLFYSVGIGQISSEVPQNLSASRPQDRQFILSSKKLLLSDSGFYLCAWRDSLNTEAFFGQGTRLTVV.

This chain joins TRBV7-9 and TRBJ1-5; 7 bases line up with TRBD1. The germline gives CDR1 SEHNR, CDR2 FQNEAQ (reference sequence). The CDR3 length is 14 residues. The ends lost 5 bases at V and 4 bases at J; junction bases unmatched: 5. The CDR3 sequence: CASSGDRWNQPQHF. The CDR3 DNA sequence: TGTGCCAGCAGCGGGGACAGATGGAATCAGCCCCAGCATTTT.

This clone came up a few times. The V and J genes are TRBV7-9 and TRBJ2-7; tentatively, D is TRBD1 or TRBD2 (5 bases each). V shed 5 bases and J shed 5 bases, with 16 bases lying between them. The CDR3 consists of 14 residues. Germline CDR1 and CDR2: SEHNR and FQNEAQ (reference sequence). Here the CDR3 DNA reads TGTGCCAGCAGCACCCACCGGGACGTAGACGAGCAGTACTTC. This sequence encodes CASSTHRDVDEQYF.

The rearrangement uses TRBV7-3 and TRBJ1-6, with D maybe TRBD1 (5 bases). Trimming left V 1 base short and J 2 bases short, with 12 bases between. CDR1 and CDR2 from the germline V gene are SGHTA and FQGTGA. The CDR3 extends over 17 amino acids. The CDR3 nucleotides are TGTGCCAGCAGCTTAAGTTCCCAGGGAACCTATAATTCACCCCTCCACTTT. Amino acid sequence: CASSLSSQGTYNSPLHF. The full variable domain, rest sourced from reference TRBV7-3 and TRBJ1-6, is GAGVSQTPSNKVTEKGKYVELRCDPISGHTALYWYRQSLGQGPEFLIYFQGTGAADDSGLPNDRFFAVRPEGSVSTLKIQRTERGDSAVYLCASSLSSQGTYNSPLHFGNGTRLTVT.

This rearrangement joins TRBV16 to TRBJ1-2; D is unresolved. V dropped 1 base and J dropped 9 bases, with 12 bases sitting between them. The CDR3 is 13 amino acids. Germline lookup yields CDR1 KGHSY and CDR2 FQNENV. The CDR3 DNA reads TGTGCCAGCAGCCAATTTCATGGGCAGAGCTACACCTTC. Protein sequence: CASSQFHGQSYTF.

V gene TRBV20-1 combines with J gene TRBJ1-2; tentative D call: TRBD1 (6 bases). The CDR3 is 17 amino acids. V lost 3 bases and J lost 0, with 20 bases in between. Germline CDR1 is DFQATT and CDR2 is SNEGSKA (reference sequence). The CDR3 region is CSASSGALGGANYGYTF. Written as DNA, the CDR3 is TGCAGTGCTAGTTCGGGGGCGCTCGGTGGAGCTAACTATGGCTACACCTTC.

This rearrangement joins TRBV2 to TRBJ1-5; TRBD1 is a possible D gene (5 bases). V lost 3 bases and J lost 2, with 11 bases in between. The CDR3 consists of 15 residues. Germline CDR1 SNHLY, CDR2 FYNNEI. CDR3 amino acids: CASSDWGYGNQPQHF. The CDR3 DNA follows: TGTGCCAGCAGTGATTGGGGGTATGGCAATCAGCCCCAGCATTTT.

This clone was found once. This rearrangement joins TRBV19 to TRBJ1-2; TRBD1 aligns across 10 bases. The CDR3 totals 15 residues. The germline gives CDR1 LNHDA, CDR2 SQIVND (reference sequence). V trimming: 4 bases; J trimming: 6 bases; junction bases outside the gene matches: 8. CDR3 in amino acids: CASSNDRGRLNGYTF. Written as DNA, the CDR3 is TGTGCCAGTAGTAACGACAGGGGGCGGCTGAATGGCTACACCTTC.

This chain connects TRBV19 to TRBJ1-6, with D possibly being TRBD1 (6 bases). Trimming took off 4 bases at V and 9 bases at J, with 13 bases between the two ends. Germline CDR1 LNHDA, CDR2 SQIVND (reference sequence). The CDR3 length is 14 residues. CDR3 residues: CASSTDRDTSPLHF. As DNA, the CDR3 is TGTGCCAGTAGTACAGACCGGGACACTTCACCCCTCCACTTT.

The chain links TRBV28 to TRBJ2-5; TRBD2 is a possible D gene (6 bases). This CDR3 contains 14 residues. Germline V gives CDR1 MDHEN, CDR2 SYDVKM. With 6 bases removed from V and 4 bases from J, the gap between germline ends came to 15 bases. The CDR3 coding sequence is TGTGCCAGCAGCCTTTTTGACGGGAGAGAGACCCAGTACTTC. Translated: CASSLFDGRETQYF.

The rearrangement uses TRBV25-1 and TRBJ1-3; D may be TRBD1 (5 bases). The V gene's germline CDR1 is MGHDK and CDR2 SYGVNS. There are 16 residues in the CDR3. Trimming removed 0 bases from V and 4 bases from J, with 13 bases in between. The CDR3 DNA sequence: TGTGCCAGCAGTGAATATGGGGGGTTTGGAGGAAACACCATATATTTT. Protein product: CASSEYGGFGGNTIYF. Variable domain in full (rest from reference TRBV25-1 and TRBJ1-3): EADIYQTPRYLVIGTGKKITLECSQTMGHDKMYWYQQDPGMELHLIHYSYGVNSTEKGDLSSESTVSRIRTEHFPLTLESARPSHTSQYLCASSEYGGFGGNTIYFGEGSWLTVV.

CDR3: CASARDTEKLFF. In DNA, the CDR3 is TGTGCCAGCGCAAGGGACACCGAAAAACTGTTTTTT. The rearrangement uses TRBV7-2 and TRBJ1-4, with D possibly matching TRBD1 (6 bases). Trimming removed 8 bases from V and 8 bases from J, with 12 bases in between. CDR1 SGHTA and CDR2 FQGNSA come from the germline V gene. The CDR3 loop spans 12 amino acids.

In regard to this clone: At one end the junction does not follow the germline gene, possibly because of a read error. This chain uses TRBV15 with TRBJ2-3, with D tentatively TRBD1 or TRBD2 (5 bases each). CDR1 and CDR2 (germline): LNHNV, YYDKDF (reference sequence). This CDR3 spans 12 amino acids. In nucleotides, the CDR3 is TGTGCCACCAGCAGAGATCTGGGGTCCGGGGCATTT. As protein: CATSRDLGSGAF.

V usage is TRBV5-6 and J usage is TRBJ2-1; D not certain. CDR1 SGHDT and CDR2 YYEEEE come from the germline V gene. Trimming cost V 4 bases and J 7 bases, with 18 bases left between them. This CDR3 spans 15 amino acids. In DNA, the CDR3 is TGTGCCAGCAGCAGGGAAAGGGCCTTTGGGAATGAGCAGTTCTTC. Its translation: CASSRERAFGNEQFF.

The V gene is TRBV5-4, the J gene TRBJ2-6; the D gene is possibly TRBD2 (7 bases). The CDR3 totals 15 residues. V was shortened by 3 bases and J by 2 bases, with 9 bases between the two germline ends. CDR1 and CDR2 (germline): SGHNT, YYREEE (reference sequence). The CDR3 sequence: CASSSGGPGANVLTF. Here the CDR3 DNA reads TGTGCCAGCAGCTCCGGGGGGCCTGGGGCCAACGTCCTGACTTTC. Looking up the rest from reference TRBV5-4 and TRBJ2-6 gives the full variable domain: ETGVTQSPTHLIKTRGQQVTLRCSSQSGHNTVSWYQQALGQGPQFIFQYYREEENGRGNFPPRFSGLQFPNYSSELNVNALELDDSALYLCASSSGGPGANVLTFGAGSRLTVL.

The chain links TRBV7-2 to TRBJ2-1; 7 nucleotides align to TRBD2. CDR3 size: 15 residues. V gave up 5 bases and J gave up 5 bases; unmatched junction bases: 9. The germline V gene has CDR1 SGHTA and CDR2 FQGNSA. CDR3 sequence: CASSPGTTFHNEQFF. CDR3 in DNA: TGTGCCAGCAGCCCCGGGACTACCTTCCACAATGAGCAGTTCTTC.

The rearrangement uses TRBV5-8 and TRBJ1-5; perhaps TRBD1 as D (5 bases). The CDR3 runs to 15 residues. Germline loops: CDR1 SGHTS, CDR2 YDEGEE. Trimming removed 4 bases from V and 3 bases from J, with 14 bases in between. CDR3 nucleotide sequence: TGTGCCAGCAGCCCCGACGGGACTCACAATCAGCCCCAGCATTTT. It is translated as CASSPDGTHNQPQHF.

This clone came up once. V usage is TRBV6-1 and J usage is TRBJ2-1; 8 positions agree with TRBD1. The germline V gene encodes CDR1 MNHNS and CDR2 SASEGT. Germline trimming cut 3 bases from V and 7 bases from J; bases unmatched to any gene: 8. The CDR3 runs 15 residues. The CDR3: CASSDPGQGGNEQFF. The CDR3 bases are TGTGCCAGCAGTGACCCTGGACAGGGTGGGAATGAGCAGTTCTTC.

CDR3 protein: CASSWDGQGRDEQYF. In DNA form, the CDR3 reads TGTGCCAGCAGCTGGGACGGACAGGGGCGAGACGAGCAGTACTTC. The rearrangement joins TRBV6-5 to TRBJ2-7, with 9 bases identical to TRBD1. CDR1 and CDR2 from the germline V gene are MNHEY and SVGAGI. J lost 5 bases, V lost 6 bases, and 11 bases had no gene match. The CDR3 is 15 amino acids.

This clone was counted between two and nine times. The V call is TRBV11-3, the J call TRBJ2-2; a weak D match, TRBD1 (6 bases). The CDR3 is 15 residues long. V was shortened by 5 bases and J by 1 base, with 11 bases between the two germline ends. Germline values: CDR1 SGHNT, CDR2 YENEEA. The CDR3 DNA reads as TGTGCCAGCAGCCCCCGGACAGAGAACACCGGGGAGCTGTTTTTT. Translation: CASSPRTENTGELFF. Filled out from reference TRBV11-3 and TRBJ2-2, the complete variable domain reads EAGVVQSPRYKIIEKKQPVAFWCNPISGHNTLYWYLQNLGQGPELLIRYENEEAVDDSQLPKDRFSAERLKGVDSTLKIQPAELGDSAVYLCASSPRTENTGELFFGEGSRLTVL.

The chain employs TRBV5-1 and TRBJ2-1; 10 bases are shared with TRBD1. This CDR3 is 16 amino acids long. Germline lookup yields CDR1 SGHRS and CDR2 YFSETQ. V was pared by 0 bases and J by 4 bases, with 4 bases of the junction left unmatched. This CDR3 is CASSLGPGQGYNEQFF. The CDR3 nucleotides read TGCGCCAGCAGCTTGGGTCCGGGACAGGGGTACAATGAGCAGTTCTTC.

The chain has TRBV11-1 and TRBJ2-5; no clear D gene. The CDR3 length is 12 residues. CDR1 SGHAT and CDR2 FQDESV come from the germline V gene (reference sequence). The V gene lost 1 base and the J gene lost 2 bases, with 2 bases spanning the gap. The DNA for the CDR3 is TGTGCCAGCAGCTTAGGGCAAGAGACCCAGTACTTC. Residues: CASSLGQETQYF.

The V and J genes are TRBV7-9 and TRBJ2-1, with 8 bases aligning to TRBD1. The CDR3 is 16 amino acids. Germline V CDR1 and CDR2: SEHNR, FQNEAQ (reference sequence). With V trimmed by 5 bases and J by 6 bases, 12 bases remained unmatched. Here the CDR3 reads CASSPQETGVRNEQFF. The CDR3 region has the DNA TGTGCCAGCAGCCCCCAAGAGACAGGGGTCCGCAATGAGCAGTTCTTC.

The gene calls are TRBV10-3 and TRBJ1-2; D ambiguous. V lost 8 bases and J 5 bases, leaving 18 bases between the germline ends. The germline V gene has CDR1 ENHRY and CDR2 SYGVKD. The CDR3 extends over 14 amino acids. The CDR3 sequence: CAIRMGEDLYGYTF. Here the CDR3 DNA reads TGTGCCATCCGAATGGGTGAGGACCTTTATGGCTACACCTTC.